This T cell receptor (beta chain) was obtained from a study of OX40 agonist ivuxolimab in advanced cancers. Study details: In this cohort, patients received ivuxolimab, an agonistic anti-OX40 (CD134) antibody. The group had a mean age of 60 years, ranged from roughly 23 to 79, and was around 82% male. Study-level findings and limits: In the 0.1 to 3.0 mg/kg range, CD4+ and CD8+ blood T cells had expanded clonally by week 6. Expanded clones belonging to CD8+ T cells outnumbered, on average, those of CD4+.

To note about this clone: The antigen is unknown.

The CDR3 is 15 amino acids. Per the germline V gene, CDR1 is SGDLS and CDR2 is YYNGEE. The V gene lost 4 bases and the J gene lost 0 bases, with 12 bases spanning the gap. Clones were sequenced by immunoSEQ multiplex PCR, and TCRdb holds only the in-frame ones, with some missing. Among over 9,500 clones listed, around 70% were seen once. The clonotype comes from an adult with an advanced solid tumor such as melanoma, head and neck, liver or kidney cancer. The sequencing used CD4+ or CD8+ T cells sorted from blood, collected in a trial of the OX40 agonist ivuxolimab. This chain uses TRBV9 with TRBJ2-3; D possibly corresponds to TRBD2 (6 bases). The CDR3 spells CASSFAGTSTDTQYF. The CDR3, as DNA: TGTGCCAGCAGCTTCGCCGGGACTAGCACAGATACGCAGTATTTT.